Listed below are T cell receptor beta chains from one sample, sequenced in a study of CD8+ T cells in alopecia areata. Assay: immunoSEQ multiplex PCR; the TCRdb copy retains only in-frame clones and omits some. The sample has 150,000 to 200,000 clones; roughly 60% are singletons. The specimen was CD4+ T cells sorted from blood, collected at week 24, from a patient treated with tofacitinib. The receptors shown here come from a human donor with alopecia areata. Each CDR3 is given with its conserved first and last residue. A D gene is named only where the DNA matches it firmly. Clone size appears in some rows only: once, few, many, or a class for an expanded clone.

abundance | j_gene | v_gene | d_gene | CDR3nt | CDR3aa
. | TRBJ2-3 | TRBV6-1 | . | TGTGCCAGCTCGTGGGATGGAGATACGCAGTATTTT | CASSWDGDTQYF
. | TRBJ1-2 | TRBV25-1 | . | TGTGCCAGCAGTGGGGGGGGTTTTGGCTACACCTTC | CASSGGGFGYTF
few | TRBJ2-7 | TRBV7-9 | . | TGTGCCAGCAGCTTAGAGGCCTACGAGCAGTACTTC | CASSLEAYEQYF
. | TRBJ2-1 | TRBV5-4 | . | TGTGCCAGCAGCTTTGACAATGAGCAGTTCTTC | CASSFDNEQFF
. | TRBJ2-5 | TRBV29-1 | . | TGCAGCGTTGGAGCGGGTTACTTC | CSVGAGYF
once | TRBJ1-2 | TRBV29-1 | . | TGCAGCGTTGATAAGGGGCTCGGTGGCTACACCTTC | CSVDKGLGGYTF
. | TRBJ1-1 | TRBV10-3 | . | TGTGCCGCCCGACCTACAGGGAACACTGAAGCTTTCTTT | CAARPTGNTEAFF
. | TRBJ1-2 | TRBV30 | . | TGTGCCTGGGCCCGGACGGGTCCTGGCTACACCTTC | CAWARTGPGYTF
. | TRBJ2-5 | TRBV7-9 | TRBD1 | TGTGCCAGCAGCTTTGGACCTGGGACAGGGCAAGAGACCCAGTACTTC | CASSFGPGTGQETQYF
. | TRBJ2-7 | TRBV6-1 | . | TGTGCCAGCAGTGAAGTTAGGAGCTCCTACGAGCAGTACTTC | CASSEVRSSYEQYF
. | TRBJ1-1 | TRBV30 | TRBD1 | TGTGCCTGGAGTCTAGGGGGCGAATCGCGGGCTTTCTTT | CAWSLGGESRAFF
. | TRBJ2-1 | TRBV27 | . | TGTGCCAGCAGTTTTGGTCTAGCGAAAATCTACAATGAGCAGTTCTTC | CASSFGLAKIYNEQFF
few | TRBJ2-5 | TRBV6-1 | . | TGTGCCAGCAGTGAATCCATGAACCAAGAGACCCAGTACTTC | CASSESMNQETQYF
once | TRBJ2-5 | TRBV20-1 | . | TGCAGTGCTAATTGGGTGGAGACCCAGTACTTC | CSANWVETQYF
. | TRBJ2-6 | TRBV4-3 | . | TGCGCCAGCAGCCAAGTGTACGCCGGGGGGCCGTCCTCTGGGGCCAACGTCCTGACTTTC | CASSQVYAGGPSSGANVLTF
few | TRBJ2-7 | TRBV29-1 | . | TGCAGCGTTGAAGATCGGGTGCGACACGAGCAGTACTTC | CSVEDRVRHEQYF
. | TRBJ1-2 | TRBV29-1 | . | TGCAGCGTTGAATCCAATGCAGCCAACTATGGCTACACCTTC | CSVESNAANYGYTF
. | TRBJ1-4 | TRBV5-1 | . | TGCGCCAGCAGTTACGACCCCGGGGCGGTCGAAAAACTGTTTTTT | CASSYDPGAVEKLFF
. | TRBJ1-1 | TRBV29-1 | . | TGCAGCGTTGAAGTGGTGAGGGGCACTGAAGCTTTCTTT | CSVEVVRGTEAFF
. | TRBJ1-2 | TRBV7-2 | . | TGTGCCAGCAGCTGGCGCTCGGCAGATCCTGGCTACACCTTC | CASSWRSADPGYTF
few | TRBJ1-2 | TRBV7-2 | . | TGTGCCAGCAGCGGTTTCAAACAGTTCTATGGCTACACCTTC | CASSGFKQFYGYTF
. | TRBJ1-2 | TRBV5-1 | . | TGCGCCAGCAGCCGAAGACAGAACTATGGCTACACCTTC | CASSRRQNYGYTF
once | TRBJ2-5 | TRBV16 | TRBD2 | TGTGCAACAGCCGGGAGGATAGAGACCCAGTACTTC | CATAGRIETQYF
. | TRBJ1-1 | TRBV30 | . | TGTGCCTGGAGTGTGGGTGAGGTGAACACTGAAGCTTTCTTT | CAWSVGEVNTEAFF
. | TRBJ2-3 | TRBV7-9 | . | TGTGCCAGCAGCTTAGCTCAAGATACGCAGTATTTT | CASSLAQDTQYF
. | TRBJ1-1 | TRBV27 | . | TGTGCCAGCAGTCGTACAGTGAACACTGAAGCTTTCTTT | CASSRTVNTEAFF
. | TRBJ1-2 | TRBV5-4 | . | TGTGCCAGCAGCCAGCAGGGGCGTTCTAACTATGGCTACACCTTC | CASSQQGRSNYGYTF
few | TRBJ2-1 | TRBV5-1 | TRBD2 | TGCGCCAGCAGCTATAGCGGGAGCTCCTACAATGAGCAGTTCTTC | CASSYSGSSYNEQFF
. | TRBJ1-2 | TRBV29-1 | . | TGCAGCGTTGAAGGCTTTCCCAGCTTC | CSVEGFPSF
. | TRBJ2-5 | TRBV30 | . | TGTGCCTGGAGTATCGGAAAAGAGACCCAGTACTTC | CAWSIGKETQYF
once | TRBJ1-6 | TRBV7-2 | . | TGTGCCAGCAGCTTAGGTACCGATCTCTCGCCCCTCCACTTT | CASSLGTDLSPLHF